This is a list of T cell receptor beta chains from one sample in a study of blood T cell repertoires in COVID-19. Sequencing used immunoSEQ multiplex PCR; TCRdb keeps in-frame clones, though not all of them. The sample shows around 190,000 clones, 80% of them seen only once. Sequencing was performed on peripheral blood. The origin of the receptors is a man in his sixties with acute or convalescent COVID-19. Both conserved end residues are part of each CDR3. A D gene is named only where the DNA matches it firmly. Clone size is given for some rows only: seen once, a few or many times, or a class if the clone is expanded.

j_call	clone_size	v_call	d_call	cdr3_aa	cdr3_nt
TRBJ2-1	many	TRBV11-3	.	CASSLEAGRNNEQFF	TGTGCCAGCAGCTTAGAGGCGGGGCGGAACAATGAGCAGTTCTTC
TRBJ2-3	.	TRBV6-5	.	CASSYGTGRDTQYF	TGTGCCAGCAGTTACGGAACAGGAAGAGATACGCAGTATTTT
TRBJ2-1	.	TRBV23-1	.	CASTLEAVAGEQFF	TGCGCCAGCACCCTGGAGGCAGTCGCCGGTGAGCAGTTCTTC
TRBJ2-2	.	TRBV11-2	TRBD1	CASALGGGLNTGELFF	TGTGCCAGCGCATTAGGGGGCGGGTTGAACACCGGGGAGCTGTTTTTT
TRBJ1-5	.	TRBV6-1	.	CASSERGGKAQPQHF	TGTGCCAGCAGTGAACGGGGAGGGAAGGCTCAGCCCCAGCATTTT
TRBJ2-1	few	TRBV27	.	CASSLRRAGIYNEQFF	TGTGCCAGCAGTCTTCGTCGGGCGGGAATCTACAATGAGCAGTTCTTC
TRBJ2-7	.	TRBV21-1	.	CASSNKTSGSRIEQYF	TGTGCCAGCAGCAATAAGACTAGCGGGAGTCGAATCGAGCAGTACTTC
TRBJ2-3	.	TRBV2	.	CASSEDPSGTDTQYF	TGTGCCAGCAGTGAAGATCCCAGCGGCACAGATACGCAGTATTTT
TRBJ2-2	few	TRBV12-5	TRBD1	CASGNQPGGFNGGELFF	TGTGCTAGTGGTAACCAACCAGGGGGCTTTAATGGCGGGGAGCTGTTTTTT
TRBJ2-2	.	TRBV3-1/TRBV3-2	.	CASSLHRSGYTGELFF	TGTGCCAGCAGCTTACACCGAAGCGGCTACACCGGGGAGCTGTTTTTT
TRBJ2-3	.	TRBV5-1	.	CASSLAGGGRPDTQYF	TGCGCCAGCAGCTTGGCTGGGGGGGGGCGCCCAGATACGCAGTATTTT
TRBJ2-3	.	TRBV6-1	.	CASSDWGQASDTQYF	TGTGCCAGCAGTGATTGGGGGCAGGCCTCAGATACGCAGTATTTT
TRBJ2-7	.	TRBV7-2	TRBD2	CASSLGPPSGGIYEQYF	TGTGCCAGCAGCTTGGGCCCGCCTAGCGGGGGAATTTACGAGCAGTACTTC
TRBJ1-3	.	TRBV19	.	CASSPNSGNTIYF	TGTGCCAGTAGTCCCAACTCTGGAAACACCATATATTTT
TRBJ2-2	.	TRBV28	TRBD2	CASSLNGGRAVEGELFF	TGTGCCAGCAGTTTAAATGGTGGGAGGGCCGTTGAGGGGGAGCTGTTTTTT
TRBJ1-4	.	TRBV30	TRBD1	CAWSYRGTVATNEKLFF	TGTGCCTGGAGTTACCGGGGGACAGTTGCAACTAATGAAAAACTGTTTTTT
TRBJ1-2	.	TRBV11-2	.	CASSYRDMNYGYTF	TGTGCCAGCAGCTACCGGGACATGAACTATGGCTACACCTTC
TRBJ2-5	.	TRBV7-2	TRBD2	CASSLPWASGAETQYF	TGTGCCAGCAGCTTACCTTGGGCTAGCGGGGCAGAGACCCAGTACTTC
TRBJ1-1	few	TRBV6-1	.	CASSEYLNTEAFF	TGTGCCAGCAGTGAGTACTTAAACACTGAAGCTTTCTTT
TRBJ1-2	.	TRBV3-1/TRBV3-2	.	CASSQVRGGDNSYGYTF	TGTGCCAGCAGCCAAGTCCGGGGAGGGGACAATTCCTATGGCTACACCTTC
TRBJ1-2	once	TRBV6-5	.	CASRGGARRYGYTF	TGTGCCAGCAGAGGGGGGGCGCGTCGGTATGGCTACACCTTC
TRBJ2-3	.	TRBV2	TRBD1	CASSDRYSGGQGEDTQYF	TGTGCCAGCAGTGACCGTTACTCAGGAGGACAGGGGGAAGATACGCAGTATTTT
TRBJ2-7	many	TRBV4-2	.	CASSQELQGGYEQYF	TGTGCCAGCAGCCAAGAGCTGCAGGGGGGTTACGAGCAGTACTTC
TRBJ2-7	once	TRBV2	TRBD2	CASSGGREHSYEQYF	TGTGCCAGCAGTGGAGGGCGGGAGCACTCCTACGAGCAGTACTTC
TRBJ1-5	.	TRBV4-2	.	CASSQDTPAGSPAQPQHF	TGTGCCAGCAGCCAAGATACGCCGGCGGGGTCCCCCGCTCAGCCCCAGCATTTT
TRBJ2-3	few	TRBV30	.	CAWAHGTSTDTQYF	TGTGCCTGGGCACACGGGACTAGCACAGATACGCAGTATTTT
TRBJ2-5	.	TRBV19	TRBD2	CASSIGLAGLTQETQYF	TGTGCCAGTAGTATAGGGCTAGCGGGACTAACCCAAGAGACCCAGTACTTC
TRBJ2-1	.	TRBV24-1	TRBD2	CATSDPTSGENNEQFF	TGTGCCACCAGTGACCCTACTAGCGGGGAGAACAATGAGCAGTTCTTC
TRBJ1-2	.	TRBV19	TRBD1	CASSTDRGHHGYTF	TGTGCCAGTAGTACGGACAGGGGTCATCATGGCTACACCTTC
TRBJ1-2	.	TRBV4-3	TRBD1	CASSPIGTGDDYGYTF	TGCGCCAGCAGCCCTATCGGGACAGGTGATGACTATGGCTACACCTTC
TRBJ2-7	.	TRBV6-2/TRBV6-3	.	CASSSRRISYEQYF	TGTGCCAGCAGTTCTCGGCGGATCTCCTACGAGCAGTACTTC
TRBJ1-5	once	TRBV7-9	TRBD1	CASSQDRNQPQHF	TGTGCCAGCAGCCAGGACAGGAATCAGCCCCAGCATTTT
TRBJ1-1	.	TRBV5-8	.	CASSLDSGGTEAFF	TGTGCCAGCAGCTTGGACTCCGGCGGTACTGAAGCTTTCTTT
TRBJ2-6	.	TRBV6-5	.	CASRMGLPVVVLTF	TGTGCCAGCAGGATGGGACTGCCTGTTGTCGTCCTGACTTTC
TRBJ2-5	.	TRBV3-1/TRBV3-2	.	CASSQRDQYF	TGTGCCAGCAGCCAACGAGACCAGTACTTC
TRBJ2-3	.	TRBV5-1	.	CASWVQGPQDTQYF	TGCGCCAGCTGGGTACAGGGTCCACAAGATACGCAGTATTTT
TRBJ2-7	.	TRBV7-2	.	CASSGQTGYEQYF	TGTGCCAGCAGCGGACAGACAGGTTACGAGCAGTACTTC
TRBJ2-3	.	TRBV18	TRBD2	CASPPRGTLTDTQYF	TGTGCCAGCCCCCCGCGGGGGACCCTCACAGATACGCAGTATTTT
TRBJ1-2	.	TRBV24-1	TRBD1	CATSDDRGHGYTF	TGTGCCACCAGTGACGACAGGGGGCATGGCTACACCTTC
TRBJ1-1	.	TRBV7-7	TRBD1	CASSGNRGKNTEAFF	TGTGCCAGCAGCGGGAACAGGGGAAAGAACACTGAAGCTTTCTTT
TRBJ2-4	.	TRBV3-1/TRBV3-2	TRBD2	CASSQNSWTSGNIQYF	TGTGCCAGCAGCCAAAACTCATGGACTAGCGGCAACATTCAGTACTTC
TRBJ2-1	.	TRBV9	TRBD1	CASSSRGRGEQFF	TGTGCCAGCAGCTCCAGGGGGCGCGGTGAGCAGTTCTTC
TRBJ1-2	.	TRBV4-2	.	CASSQAGARPYGYTF	TGTGCCAGCAGCCAAGCAGGGGCCAGACCCTATGGCTACACCTTC
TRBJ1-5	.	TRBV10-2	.	CASSEEAYQPQHF	TGCGCCAGCAGTGAGGAGGCGTATCAGCCCCAGCATTTT
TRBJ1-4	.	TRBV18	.	CASSPPGGAEKLFF	TGTGCCAGCTCACCACCGGGCGGGGCCGAAAAACTGTTTTTT
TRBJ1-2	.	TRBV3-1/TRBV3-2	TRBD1	CASSQDRLAVDYTF	TGTGCCAGCAGCCAGGACAGGTTGGCGGTTGACTACACCTTC
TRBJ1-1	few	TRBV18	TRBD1	CASSRRQGGSTEAFF	TGTGCCAGCTCACGTCGACAGGGAGGAAGCACTGAAGCTTTCTTT
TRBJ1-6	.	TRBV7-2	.	CASSQTTGVPLHF	TGTGCCAGCAGCCAGACGACGGGGGTGCCCCTCCACTTT